This TCR beta chain was sequenced in a study of CD8 T cells in Susac syndrome. In the multiple sclerosis control group, patients were treatment-naive and had stable or active relapsing-remitting disease. Both CD4+ and CD8+ T cells were negatively isolated, and TEMRA cells underwent FACS enrichment. Trimming pared 3 bases from V and 3 bases from J, leaving 9 bases between. The CDR3 runs to 13 residues. Germline loops: CDR1 MNHEY, CDR2 SMNVEV (reference sequence). Random hexamers were used to reverse transcribe the RNA input (about 0.45 to 1 ug). An immunoSEQ multiplex PCR amplified TCR beta CDR3 over 54 Vbeta and 13 Jbeta. One entry per CDR3 protein results from TCRdb running MiXCR on the immunoSEQ multiplex PCR reads. The table shows about 290,000 distinct CDR3 sequences, with approximately 85% occurring only once.

The receptor was isolated from a human donor with multiple sclerosis. The rearrangement links TRBV27 to TRBJ2-7; perhaps TRBD1 as D (5 bases). Sequencing was carried out using CD8+ T cells from PBMCs. CDR3 in DNA: TGTGCCAGCAGTTTCGCAACAGGCTACGAGCAGTACTTC. Translation gives CASSFATGYEQYF.